This T cell receptor (beta chain) was captured in a study of cytomegalovirus exposure and HLA in healthy donors. CDR3 size: 14 residues. Germline trimming cut 5 bases from V and 6 bases from J; bases unmatched to any gene: 10. Germline lookup yields CDR1 MDHEN and CDR2 SYDVKM. Use of 60 Vbeta and 13 Jbeta primers characterized the PCR. Profiling relied on immunoSEQ multiplex PCR, and the TCRdb table lists in-frame clones only, not all of them. The sample has around 200,000 clones, around 83% seen once. This clonotype originated in a woman in her thirties or forties in good health and CMV-seronegative. The specimen sequenced was PBMCs. The chain joins TRBV28 to TRBJ2-7, with 7 bases identical to TRBD2. The DNA for the CDR3 is TGTGCCAGCAGTCCTTGGGGAGGGAGGCTCGAGCAGTACTTC. Its translation: CASSPWGGRLEQYF.